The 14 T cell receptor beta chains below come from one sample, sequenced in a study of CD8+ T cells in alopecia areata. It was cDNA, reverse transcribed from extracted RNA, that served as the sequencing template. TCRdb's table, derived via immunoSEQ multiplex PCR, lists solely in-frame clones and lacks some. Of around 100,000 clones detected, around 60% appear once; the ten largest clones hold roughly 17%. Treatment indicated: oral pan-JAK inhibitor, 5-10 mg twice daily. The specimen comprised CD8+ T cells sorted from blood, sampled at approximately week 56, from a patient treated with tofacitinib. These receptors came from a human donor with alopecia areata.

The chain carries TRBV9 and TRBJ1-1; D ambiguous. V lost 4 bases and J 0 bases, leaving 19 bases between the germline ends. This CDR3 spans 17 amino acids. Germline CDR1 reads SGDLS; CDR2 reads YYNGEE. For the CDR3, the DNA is TGTGCCAGCAGCCCCGGGAATTTGGGATACATGAACACTGAAGCTTTCTTT. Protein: CASSPGNLGYMNTEAFF.

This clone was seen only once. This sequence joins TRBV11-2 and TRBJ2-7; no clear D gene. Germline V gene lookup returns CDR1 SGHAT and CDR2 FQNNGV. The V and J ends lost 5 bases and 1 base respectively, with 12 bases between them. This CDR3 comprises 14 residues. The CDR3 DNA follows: TGTGCCAGCAGCCAATATCAAGGATCCTACGAGCAGTACTTC. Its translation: CASSQYQGSYEQYF. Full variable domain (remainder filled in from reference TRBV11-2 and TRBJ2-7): EAGVAQSPRYKIIEKRQSVAFWCNPISGHATLYWYQQILGQGPKLLIQFQNNGVVDDSQLPKDRFSAERLKGVDSTLKIQPAKLEDSAVYLCASSQYQGSYEQYFGPGTRLTVT.

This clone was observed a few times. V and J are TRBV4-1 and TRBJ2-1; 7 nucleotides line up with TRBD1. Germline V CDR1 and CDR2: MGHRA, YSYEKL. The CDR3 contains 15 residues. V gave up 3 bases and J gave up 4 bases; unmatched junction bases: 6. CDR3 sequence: CASSHPGTEYNEQFF. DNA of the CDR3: TGCGCCAGCAGCCACCCGGGGACAGAATACAATGAGCAGTTCTTC.

Here the CDR3 DNA reads TGTGCCAGCAGCACTGGACAGCCTCCCTTGCCCTCCTACGAGCAGTACTTC. Translation gives CASSTGQPPLPSYEQYF. J is TRBJ2-7 and V is TRBV11-2; D is possibly TRBD1 (6 bases). CDR3 length: 17 residues. CDR1 and CDR2 from the germline V gene are SGHAT and FQNNGV. The V end lost 5 bases, the J end lost 0 bases, and 20 bases lay between the germline ends.

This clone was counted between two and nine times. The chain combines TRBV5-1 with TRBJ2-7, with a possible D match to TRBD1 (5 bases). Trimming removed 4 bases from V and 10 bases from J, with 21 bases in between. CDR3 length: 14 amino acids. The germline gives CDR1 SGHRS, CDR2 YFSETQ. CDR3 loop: CASSRRAEYLKQYF. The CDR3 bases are TGCGCCAGCAGCCGCAGGGCCGAATACTTGAAACAGTACTTC.

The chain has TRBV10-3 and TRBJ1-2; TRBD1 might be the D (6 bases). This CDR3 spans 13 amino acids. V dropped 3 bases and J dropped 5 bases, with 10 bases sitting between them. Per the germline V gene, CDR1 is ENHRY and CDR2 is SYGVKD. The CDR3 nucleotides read TGTGCCATCAGTGAAGGGGGTGGGTATGGCTACACCTTC. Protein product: CAISEGGGYGYTF.

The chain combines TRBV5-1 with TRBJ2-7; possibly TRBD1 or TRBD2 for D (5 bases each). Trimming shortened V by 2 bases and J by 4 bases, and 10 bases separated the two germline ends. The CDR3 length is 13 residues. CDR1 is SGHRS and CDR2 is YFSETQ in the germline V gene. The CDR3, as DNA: TGCGCCAGCAGCTTTGGGGACGCATACGAGCAGTACTTC. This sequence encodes CASSFGDAYEQYF.

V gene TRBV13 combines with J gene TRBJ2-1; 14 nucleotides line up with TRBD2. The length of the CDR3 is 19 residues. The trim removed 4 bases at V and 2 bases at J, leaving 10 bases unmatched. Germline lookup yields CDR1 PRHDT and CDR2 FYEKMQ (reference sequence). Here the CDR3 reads CASSSRLTSGGDTYNEQFF. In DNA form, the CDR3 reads TGTGCCAGCAGCTCCCGTCTGACTAGCGGGGGGGACACCTACAATGAGCAGTTCTTC.

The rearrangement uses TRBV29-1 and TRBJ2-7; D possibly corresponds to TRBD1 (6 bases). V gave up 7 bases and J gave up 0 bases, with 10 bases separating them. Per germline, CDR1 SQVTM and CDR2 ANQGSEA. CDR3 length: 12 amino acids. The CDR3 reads CSALDSSYEQYF. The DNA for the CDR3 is TGCAGCGCATTGGACAGCTCCTACGAGCAGTACTTC.

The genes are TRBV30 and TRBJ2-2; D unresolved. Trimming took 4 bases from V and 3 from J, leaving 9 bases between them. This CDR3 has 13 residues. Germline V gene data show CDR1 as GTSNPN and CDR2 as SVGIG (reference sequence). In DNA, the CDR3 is TGTGCCTGGAACCTAAAGGACACCGGGGAGCTGTTTTTT. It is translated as CAWNLKDTGELFF.

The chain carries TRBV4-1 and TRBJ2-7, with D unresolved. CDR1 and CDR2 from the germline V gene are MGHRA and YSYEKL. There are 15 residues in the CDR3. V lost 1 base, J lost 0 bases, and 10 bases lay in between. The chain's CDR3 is CASSQVVGSSYEQYF. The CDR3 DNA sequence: TGCGCCAGCAGCCAAGTCGTGGGAAGCTCCTACGAGCAGTACTTC.

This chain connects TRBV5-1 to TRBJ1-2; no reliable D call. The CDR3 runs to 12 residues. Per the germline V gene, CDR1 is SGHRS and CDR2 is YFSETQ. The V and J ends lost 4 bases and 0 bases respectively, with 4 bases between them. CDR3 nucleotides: TGCGCCAGCAGCGGGACTAACTATGGCTACACCTTC. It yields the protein CASSGTNYGYTF.

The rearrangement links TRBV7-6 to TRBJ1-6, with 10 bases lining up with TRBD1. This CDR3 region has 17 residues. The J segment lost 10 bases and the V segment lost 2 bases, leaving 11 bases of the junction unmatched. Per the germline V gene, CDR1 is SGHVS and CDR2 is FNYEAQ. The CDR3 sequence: CASSLHDWTGGGSPLHF. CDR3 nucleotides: TGTGCCAGCAGCTTACACGACTGGACAGGGGGTGGCTCACCCCTCCACTTT.

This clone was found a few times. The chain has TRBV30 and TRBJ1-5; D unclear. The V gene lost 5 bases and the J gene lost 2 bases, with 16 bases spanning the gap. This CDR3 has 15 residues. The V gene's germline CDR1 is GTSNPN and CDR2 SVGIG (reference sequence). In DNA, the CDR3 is TGTGCCTGGGGCGACGGAGTTGGTGGCAATCAGCCCCAGCATTTT. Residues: CAWGDGVGGNQPQHF.